Listed below are T cell receptor beta chains from one sample, sequenced in a study of beta chain features in type 1 diabetes. Using immunoSEQ multiplex PCR, the repertoire was profiled, and TCRdb retains in-frame clones only, with some absent. The table lists approximately 150,000 clones, roughly 10% of them singletons, with 0.65% to 0.75% in the top ten. Sequenced: central memory CD4+ T cells from blood. These receptors all stem from a young man with type 1 diabetes. Both conserved end residues are part of each CDR3. A D gene is named only where the DNA matches it firmly. A clone size is listed for some rows: how often the clone was seen (once, few, many), or a class if it is expanded.

CDR3 protein: CASSQEGLAVNEQFF
CDR3 DNA: TGTGCCAGCAGCCAAGAGGGTCTAGCGGTCAATGAGCAGTTCTTC
V gene: TRBV4-2
clone size: few
D gene: TRBD2
CDR3 length: 15
J gene: TRBJ2-1

CDR3 protein: CASSYNRGPYEQYF
CDR3 DNA: TGTGCCAGCAGTTATAACAGGGGGCCCTACGAGCAGTACTTC
V gene: TRBV6-5
clone size: .
D gene: TRBD1
CDR3 length: 14
J gene: TRBJ2-7

CDR3 protein: CASSFGGAGETQYF
CDR3 DNA: TGTGCCAGCAGCTTCGGGGGGGCCGGAGAGACCCAGTACTTC
V gene: TRBV7-2
clone size: .
D gene: TRBD2
CDR3 length: 14
J gene: TRBJ2-5

CDR3 protein: CASSFSRNTEAFF
CDR3 DNA: TGTGCCAGCAGCTTTTCGAGGAACACTGAAGCTTTCTTT
V gene: TRBV7-6
clone size: .
D gene: .
CDR3 length: 13
J gene: TRBJ1-1

CDR3 protein: CASSLRAGGNYEQYF
CDR3 DNA: TGTGCCAGCAGCTTAAGAGCGGGGGGGAACTACGAGCAGTACTTC
V gene: TRBV7-2
clone size: few
D gene: TRBD2
CDR3 length: 15
J gene: TRBJ2-7

CDR3 protein: CASSWEGFLAKNIQYF
CDR3 DNA: TGCGCCAGCAGCTGGGAGGGGTTCCTAGCCAAAAACATTCAGTACTTC
V gene: TRBV5-1
clone size: few
D gene: TRBD2
CDR3 length: 16
J gene: TRBJ2-4

CDR3 protein: CASSQDASGGNNEQFF
CDR3 DNA: TGCGCCAGCAGCCAAGATGCTAGCGGGGGTAACAATGAGCAGTTCTTC
V gene: TRBV4-3
clone size: few
D gene: TRBD2
CDR3 length: 16
J gene: TRBJ2-1

CDR3 protein: CASSVVSGAGEQYF
CDR3 DNA: TGTGCCAGCAGCGTAGTTTCAGGGGCGGGCGAGCAGTACTTC
V gene: TRBV9
clone size: .
D gene: .
CDR3 length: 14
J gene: TRBJ2-7

CDR3 protein: CASKISPDSTDTQYF
CDR3 DNA: TGTGCCAGCAAGATATCTCCGGACTCCACAGATACGCAGTATTTT
V gene: TRBV6-5
clone size: .
D gene: .
CDR3 length: 15
J gene: TRBJ2-3

CDR3 protein: CSSSARPNGQGEETQYF
CDR3 DNA: TGCAGCTCGTCCGCTCGCCCGAACGGGCAGGGGGAAGAGACCCAGTACTTC
V gene: TRBV29-1
clone size: few
D gene: TRBD1
CDR3 length: 17
J gene: TRBJ2-5

CDR3 protein: CASSVEGQGDGYTF
CDR3 DNA: TGTGCCAGCAGCGTAGAGGGACAGGGGGACGGCTACACCTTC
V gene: TRBV9
clone size: .
D gene: TRBD1
CDR3 length: 14
J gene: TRBJ1-2

CDR3 protein: CSVESGGWQYF
CDR3 DNA: TGCAGCGTTGAATCGGGGGGTTGGCAGTACTTC
V gene: TRBV29-1
clone size: .
D gene: TRBD2
CDR3 length: 11
J gene: TRBJ2-7

CDR3 protein: CASRLAGGANTGELFF
CDR3 DNA: TGCGCCAGCAGACTAGCGGGGGGCGCGAACACCGGGGAGCTGTTTTTT
V gene: TRBV5-1
clone size: few
D gene: TRBD2
CDR3 length: 16
J gene: TRBJ2-2

CDR3 protein: CASSPEEGGVYTRGYTF
CDR3 DNA: TGCGCCAGCAGCCCTGAGGAGGGTGGGGTCTATACGAGAGGCTACACCTTC
V gene: TRBV4-1
clone size: few
D gene: .
CDR3 length: 17
J gene: TRBJ1-2

CDR3 protein: CASSADSYEQYF
CDR3 DNA: TGTGCCAGCAGTGCCGACAGCTACGAGCAGTACTTC
V gene: TRBV25-1
clone size: many
D gene: .
CDR3 length: 12
J gene: TRBJ2-7

CDR3 protein: CASSRQGFPEAFF
CDR3 DNA: TGTGCCAGCAGCCGCCAGGGGTTCCCTGAAGCTTTCTTT
V gene: TRBV4-1
clone size: .
D gene: .
CDR3 length: 13
J gene: TRBJ1-1

CDR3 protein: CASSYSGSGANVLTF
CDR3 DNA: TGTGCCAGCAGTTACTCAGGCTCTGGGGCCAACGTCCTGACTTTC
V gene: TRBV10-3
clone size: .
D gene: .
CDR3 length: 15
J gene: TRBJ2-6

CDR3 protein: CASSKDRDGETQYF
CDR3 DNA: TGCGCCAGCAGCAAGGACAGGGATGGAGAGACCCAGTACTTC
V gene: TRBV23-1
clone size: few
D gene: TRBD1
CDR3 length: 14
J gene: TRBJ2-5

CDR3 protein: CATSRGTGAEAFF
CDR3 DNA: TGTGCCACCAGCAGAGGGACTGGCGCTGAAGCTTTCTTT
V gene: TRBV15
clone size: .
D gene: .
CDR3 length: 13
J gene: TRBJ1-1

CDR3 protein: CASSQEASGGHYNEQFF
CDR3 DNA: TGTGCCAGCAGCCAAGAGGCTAGCGGGGGGCATTACAATGAGCAGTTCTTC
V gene: TRBV11-2
clone size: .
D gene: TRBD2
CDR3 length: 17
J gene: TRBJ2-1

CDR3 protein: CASSLTGANVLTF
CDR3 DNA: TGTGCCAGCAGCCTTACAGGGGCCAACGTCCTGACTTTC
V gene: TRBV7-2
clone size: .
D gene: .
CDR3 length: 13
J gene: TRBJ2-6

CDR3 protein: CASSSPPGGETQYF
CDR3 DNA: TGTGCCAGCAGCTCACCCCCGGGTGGGGAGACCCAGTACTTC
V gene: TRBV7-2
clone size: .
D gene: .
CDR3 length: 14
J gene: TRBJ2-5

CDR3 protein: CASSSGTGGINEQFF
CDR3 DNA: TGTGCCAGCAGCTCCGGGACAGGGGGCATCAATGAGCAGTTCTTC
V gene: TRBV11-1
clone size: .
D gene: TRBD1
CDR3 length: 15
J gene: TRBJ2-1

CDR3 protein: CASSLGTNQETQYF
CDR3 DNA: TGTGCCAGCAGCTTAGGGACTAACCAAGAGACCCAGTACTTC
V gene: TRBV7-8
clone size: .
D gene: .
CDR3 length: 14
J gene: TRBJ2-5

CDR3 protein: CASSLGRNNGYTF
CDR3 DNA: TGCGCCAGCAGCTTGGGCAGGAATAATGGCTACACCTTC
V gene: TRBV5-1
clone size: few
D gene: .
CDR3 length: 13
J gene: TRBJ1-2

CDR3 protein: CASSQDLGQGAQGYTF
CDR3 DNA: TGCGCCAGCAGCCAAGATCTTGGTCAGGGGGCTCAGGGCTACACCTTC
V gene: TRBV4-3
clone size: few
D gene: TRBD1
CDR3 length: 16
J gene: TRBJ1-2

CDR3 protein: CASSLDLAGQETQYF
CDR3 DNA: TGTGCCAGCAGCTTAGATCTGGCGGGCCAAGAGACCCAGTACTTC
V gene: TRBV11-2
clone size: .
D gene: .
CDR3 length: 15
J gene: TRBJ2-5

CDR3 protein: CATSREASTVYEQYF
CDR3 DNA: TGTGCCACCAGCAGAGAGGCGTCGACAGTGTACGAGCAGTACTTC
V gene: TRBV15
clone size: .
D gene: .
CDR3 length: 15
J gene: TRBJ2-7

CDR3 protein: CASSPGTSQETQYF
CDR3 DNA: TGTGCCAGCAGCCCAGGGACTAGCCAAGAGACCCAGTACTTC
V gene: TRBV7-9
clone size: .
D gene: TRBD2
CDR3 length: 14
J gene: TRBJ2-5

CDR3 protein: CASSSTGNSYGYTF
CDR3 DNA: TGTGCCAGCAGTTCGACAGGGAACTCCTATGGCTACACCTTC
V gene: TRBV6-5
clone size: few
D gene: TRBD1
CDR3 length: 14
J gene: TRBJ1-2

CDR3 protein: CASSLVTGTGANVLTF
CDR3 DNA: TGTGCCAGCAGCCTTGTAACGGGGACTGGGGCCAACGTCCTGACTTTC
V gene: TRBV7-9
clone size: once
D gene: .
CDR3 length: 16
J gene: TRBJ2-6

CDR3 protein: CASRSGMNTEAFF
CDR3 DNA: TGTGCCAGCAGGTCCGGGATGAACACTGAAGCTTTCTTT
V gene: TRBV7-3
clone size: .
D gene: .
CDR3 length: 13
J gene: TRBJ1-1

CDR3 protein: CASSLQGPYNSPLHF
CDR3 DNA: TGTGCCAGCAGCTTACAGGGACCGTATAATTCACCCCTCCACTTT
V gene: TRBV2
clone size: .
D gene: .
CDR3 length: 15
J gene: TRBJ1-6

CDR3 protein: CASALDRDGTGELFF
CDR3 DNA: TGTGCCAGCGCCCTTGACAGGGATGGAACCGGGGAGCTGTTTTTT
V gene: TRBV28
clone size: .
D gene: TRBD1
CDR3 length: 15
J gene: TRBJ2-2

CDR3 protein: CASSLGGTAKNIQYF
CDR3 DNA: TGTGCCAGCAGCTTAGGGGGGACTGCCAAAAACATTCAGTACTTC
V gene: TRBV7-3
clone size: few
D gene: .
CDR3 length: 15
J gene: TRBJ2-4

CDR3 protein: CASSLIASGANVLTF
CDR3 DNA: TGTGCCAGCAGCTTAATTGCGTCGGGGGCCAACGTCCTGACTTTC
V gene: TRBV7-3
clone size: .
D gene: .
CDR3 length: 15
J gene: TRBJ2-6

CDR3 protein: CASSIPGGGGTEAFF
CDR3 DNA: TGTGCCAGCAGCATACCGGGGGGGGGCGGCACTGAAGCTTTCTTT
V gene: TRBV4-2
clone size: once
D gene: .
CDR3 length: 15
J gene: TRBJ1-1

CDR3 protein: CASSLTGTENYEQYF
CDR3 DNA: TGTGCCAGCAGCTTAACCGGGACAGAAAACTACGAGCAGTACTTC
V gene: TRBV7-2
clone size: few
D gene: TRBD1
CDR3 length: 15
J gene: TRBJ2-7

CDR3 protein: CASSFSGGWNQPQHF
CDR3 DNA: TGTGCCAGCAGTTTCTCAGGGGGCTGGAATCAGCCCCAGCATTTT
V gene: TRBV28
clone size: .
D gene: TRBD1
CDR3 length: 15
J gene: TRBJ1-5

CDR3 protein: CASRTAGPVETQYF
CDR3 DNA: TGTGCTAGTAGGACAGCGGGGCCCGTGGAGACCCAGTACTTC
V gene: TRBV15
clone size: .
D gene: .
CDR3 length: 14
J gene: TRBJ2-5

CDR3 protein: CAGGAGSNYGYTF
CDR3 DNA: TGTGCCGGAGGGGCAGGTTCAAACTATGGCTACACCTTC
V gene: TRBV6-6
clone size: few
D gene: .
CDR3 length: 13
J gene: TRBJ1-2

CDR3 protein: CASNSGTGKAFF
CDR3 DNA: TGTGCCAGCAACTCCGGGACAGGGAAAGCTTTCTTT
V gene: TRBV6-5
clone size: .
D gene: TRBD1
CDR3 length: 12
J gene: TRBJ1-1

CDR3 protein: CASRDRTSSYEQYF
CDR3 DNA: TGTGCCAGCAGGGATCGGACTAGCAGCTACGAGCAGTACTTC
V gene: TRBV11-2
clone size: .
D gene: TRBD2
CDR3 length: 14
J gene: TRBJ2-7

CDR3 protein: CASSEAGFGGYTF
CDR3 DNA: TGTGCCAGCAGTGAAGCCGGGTTTGGTGGCTACACCTTC
V gene: TRBV2
clone size: few
D gene: .
CDR3 length: 13
J gene: TRBJ1-2

CDR3 protein: CASSFQGNRETQYF
CDR3 DNA: TGTGCCAGCAGCTTCCAGGGGAACAGGGAGACCCAGTACTTC
V gene: TRBV7-2
clone size: few
D gene: .
CDR3 length: 14
J gene: TRBJ2-5

CDR3 protein: CASSQSGTSKETQYF
CDR3 DNA: TGTGCCAGCAGCCAATCCGGGACTAGCAAAGAGACCCAGTACTTC
V gene: TRBV11-2
clone size: few
D gene: TRBD2
CDR3 length: 15
J gene: TRBJ2-5

CDR3 protein: CASSLNTGELFF
CDR3 DNA: TGTGCCAGCAGCCTTAACACCGGGGAGCTGTTTTTT
V gene: TRBV7-9
clone size: many
D gene: .
CDR3 length: 12
J gene: TRBJ2-2

CDR3 protein: CAISDQSGQGVTLHF
CDR3 DNA: TGTGCCATCAGCGATCAATCGGGACAGGGAGTCACCCTCCACTTT
V gene: TRBV10-3
clone size: few
D gene: TRBD1
CDR3 length: 15
J gene: TRBJ1-6

CDR3 protein: CSVGVAGGRGTQYF
CDR3 DNA: TGCAGCGTCGGGGTAGCGGGGGGGCGGGGGACCCAGTACTTC
V gene: TRBV29-1
clone size: .
D gene: TRBD2
CDR3 length: 14
J gene: TRBJ2-5

CDR3 protein: CASSLPGESGANVLTF
CDR3 DNA: TGTGCCAGCAGCTTGCCGGGGGAATCTGGGGCCAACGTCCTGACTTTC
V gene: TRBV5-8
clone size: few
D gene: .
CDR3 length: 16
J gene: TRBJ2-6

CDR3 protein: CASSYSAAEAYEQYF
CDR3 DNA: TGTGCCAGCAGTTACTCGGCGGCGGAAGCCTACGAGCAGTACTTC
V gene: TRBV6-6
clone size: .
D gene: .
CDR3 length: 15
J gene: TRBJ2-7

CDR3 protein: CASSSPGLKGNEQFF
CDR3 DNA: TGTGCCAGCAGCTCCCCGGGACTCAAAGGCAATGAGCAGTTCTTC
V gene: TRBV5-4
clone size: .
D gene: .
CDR3 length: 15
J gene: TRBJ2-1

CDR3 protein: CASSNIAGGQETQYF
CDR3 DNA: TGTGCCAGCAGCAATATAGCGGGGGGGCAGGAGACCCAGTACTTC
V gene: TRBV5-4
clone size: .
D gene: TRBD2
CDR3 length: 15
J gene: TRBJ2-5

CDR3 protein: CSVVFQKNTEAFF
CDR3 DNA: TGCAGCGTTGTGTTTCAGAAGAACACTGAAGCTTTCTTT
V gene: TRBV29-1
clone size: few
D gene: .
CDR3 length: 13
J gene: TRBJ1-1

CDR3 protein: CASSDAAAGQYGYTF
CDR3 DNA: TGTGCCAGCAGCGACGCCGCCGCGGGACAGTATGGCTACACCTTC
V gene: TRBV28
clone size: .
D gene: TRBD1
CDR3 length: 15
J gene: TRBJ1-2